These T cell receptor beta chains were read from a single sample in a study of T cell responses to AZD1222 COVID-19 vaccine. Only in-frame clones appear in the TCRdb table, and some are missing; sequencing was by immunoSEQ multiplex PCR. The sample holds some 150,000 clones, approximately 90% seen once. The starting material was peripheral blood, obtained on day 0 of AZD1222 vaccination. These receptors all come from an adult in good health. CDR3s include the opening cysteine and the closing phenylalanine or tryptophan. The D gene is left open where the match is weak. A clone size is listed for some rows: how often the clone was seen (once, few, many), or a class if it is expanded.

d_gene | j_gene | len | abundance | v_gene | CDR3aa | CDR3nt
TRBD2 | TRBJ2-1 | 19 | . | TRBV13 | CASSSEGLATRSSYNEQFF | TGTGCCAGCAGCTCCGAGGGACTAGCGACGAGATCCTCCTACAATGAGCAGTTCTTC
. | TRBJ1-2 | 14 | . | TRBV30 | CAWSVTTSGKGYTF | TGTGCCTGGAGTGTGACTACTTCAGGAAAAGGCTACACCTTC
TRBD2 | TRBJ2-3 | 16 | once | TRBV29-1 | CSVGLGASGSADTQYF | TGCAGCGTTGGGCTGGGTGCTAGCGGGAGCGCAGATACGCAGTATTTT
TRBD1 | TRBJ1-2 | 16 | . | TRBV6-4 | CASSPQSGQGVSGYTF | TGTGCCAGCAGCCCACAGTCGGGACAGGGTGTCAGTGGCTACACCTTC
. | TRBJ1-1 | 13 | . | TRBV19 | CASRDSFGTEAFF | TGTGCCAGTAGAGACAGTTTTGGGACTGAAGCTTTCTTT
TRBD1 | TRBJ2-7 | 17 | few | TRBV11-2 | CASSALTGGLLSSEQYF | TGTGCCAGCAGCGCCTTAACAGGGGGATTATTATCGTCCGAGCAGTACTTC
. | TRBJ1-1 | 16 | once | TRBV5-1 | CASSPGLNLGGTEAFF | TGCGCCAGCAGCCCGGGCCTGAACCTGGGGGGCACTGAAGCTTTCTTT
TRBD1 | TRBJ1-2 | 14 | . | TRBV3-1/TRBV3-2 | CASKPGQGFTGYTF | TGTGCCAGCAAACCGGGACAGGGGTTTACGGGCTACACCTTC
TRBD1 | TRBJ1-5 | 16 | . | TRBV12-5 | CASGLQLGQGNQPQHF | TGTGCTAGTGGTTTGCAACTGGGACAGGGGAATCAGCCCCAGCATTTT
TRBD2 | TRBJ2-2 | 14 | . | TRBV11-2 | CASRLAGGTGELFF | TGTGCCAGCAGGCTAGCGGGAGGGACCGGGGAGCTGTTTTTT
. | TRBJ1-3 | 16 | few | TRBV6-6 | CASKTGHSSSGNTIYF | TGTGCCAGCAAAACTGGGCACAGTAGCTCTGGAAACACCATATATTTT
. | TRBJ2-1 | 15 | . | TRBV5-1 | CASSLGQGSYNEQFF | TGCGCCAGCAGCTTGGGGCAGGGCTCCTACAATGAGCAGTTCTTC
. | TRBJ2-3 | 14 | . | TRBV5-1 | CASSLAIGGDTQYF | TGCGCCAGCAGCTTGGCAATTGGAGGGGATACGCAGTATTTT
. | TRBJ1-1 | 15 | . | TRBV7-8 | CASSFVQALNTEAFF | TGTGCCAGCAGCTTTGTCCAGGCCCTGAACACTGAAGCTTTCTTT
. | TRBJ1-5 | 14 | . | TRBV27 | CASSLGYSNQPQHF | TGTGCCAGCTCCCTCGGCTATAGCAATCAGCCCCAGCATTTT
TRBD1 | TRBJ2-1 | 15 | once | TRBV7-3 | CASSLLGQGDNEQFF | TGTGCCAGCAGCTTGCTTGGACAGGGGGACAATGAGCAGTTCTTC
. | TRBJ1-4 | 13 | once | TRBV7-8 | CASSQGRLEKLFF | TGTGCCAGCAGCCAAGGCCGGCTTGAAAAACTGTTTTTT
. | TRBJ2-7 | 13 | . | TRBV2 | CASRTGFPYEQYF | TGTGCCAGCAGGACAGGTTTTCCCTACGAGCAGTACTTC
. | TRBJ1-1 | 12 | . | TRBV24-1 | CATSDLNTEAFF | TGTGCCACCAGTGATTTGAACACTGAAGCTTTCTTT
. | TRBJ2-1 | 14 | once | TRBV5-1 | CASRRESGYNEQFF | TGCGCCAGCAGGAGGGAGTCGGGCTACAATGAGCAGTTCTTC
. | TRBJ2-1 | 14 | . | TRBV24-1 | CATSEGESKNEQFF | TGTGCCACCAGTGAAGGGGAATCGAAAAATGAGCAGTTCTTC
TRBD1 | TRBJ2-1 | 15 | . | TRBV10-3 | CAISESTNRGNEQFF | TGTGCCATCAGTGAGTCGACGAACAGGGGCAATGAGCAGTTCTTC
TRBD1 | TRBJ2-7 | 15 | . | TRBV19 | CASSIPGGPIYEQYF | TGTGCCAGTAGTATCCCAGGGGGCCCTATCTACGAGCAGTACTTC
TRBD1 | TRBJ1-2 | 14 | . | TRBV28 | CASSFDRESYGYTF | TGTGCCAGCAGTTTCGACAGGGAAAGCTATGGCTACACCTTC
. | TRBJ2-5 | 15 | . | TRBV19 | CASSIRPAGQETQYF | TGTGCCAGTAGTATTCGTCCGGCAGGGCAGGAGACCCAGTACTTC
TRBD2 | TRBJ2-7 | 13 | . | TRBV29-1 | CSVGTSGRYEQYF | TGCAGCGTTGGGACTAGCGGGCGGTACGAGCAGTACTTC
TRBD2 | TRBJ2-1 | 14 | . | TRBV3-1/TRBV3-2 | CASSPSGSRNEQFF | TGTGCCAGCAGCCCCAGCGGGAGTCGGAATGAGCAGTTCTTC
. | TRBJ2-1 | 15 | few | TRBV19 | CASSMDWETYNEQFF | TGTGCCAGTAGTATGGACTGGGAGACGTACAATGAGCAGTTCTTC
TRBD1 | TRBJ2-3 | 16 | . | TRBV27 | CASSTGQALFTDTQYF | TGTGCCAGCAGTACCGGACAGGCGCTATTCACAGATACGCAGTATTTT
TRBD1 | TRBJ1-6 | 15 | . | TRBV3-1/TRBV3-2 | CASSPFGQGDSPLHF | TGTGCCAGCAGCCCCTTCGGGCAGGGGGACTCACCCCTCCACTTT
. | TRBJ1-2 | 15 | . | TRBV18 | CASSPGGKTNYGYTF | TGTGCCAGCTCACCCGGGGGAAAAACTAACTATGGCTACACCTTC
TRBD2 | TRBJ2-7 | 17 | . | TRBV10-1 | CASSSGLAGGPGYEQYF | TGCGCCAGCAGCTCTGGACTAGCGGGAGGGCCGGGGTACGAGCAGTACTTC
. | TRBJ2-2 | 15 | . | TRBV5-1 | CASSFVRKDTGELFF | TGCGCCAGCAGCTTCGTCAGAAAGGACACCGGGGAGCTGTTTTTT
TRBD2 | TRBJ2-3 | 14 | . | TRBV28 | CASSLASGGDTQYF | TGTGCCAGCAGTTTGGCTAGCGGGGGAGATACGCAGTATTTT
. | TRBJ1-6 | 15 | . | TRBV9 | CASSVLGDPNSPLHF | TGTGCCAGCAGCGTTTTGGGGGACCCTAATTCACCCCTCCACTTT
TRBD2 | TRBJ2-3 | 17 | . | TRBV27 | CASGGLAGGPRADTQYF | TGTGCCAGCGGAGGACTAGCGGGAGGCCCACGAGCGGATACGCAGTATTTT
. | TRBJ2-7 | 13 | . | TRBV6-5 | CASSYSTAYEQYF | TGTGCCAGCAGTTACTCTACCGCCTACGAGCAGTACTTC
. | TRBJ2-7 | 14 | . | TRBV5-1 | CASSLGLSSYEQYF | TGCGCCAGCAGCTTGGGATTATCCTCCTACGAGCAGTACTTC
. | TRBJ2-2 | 16 | . | TRBV3-1/TRBV3-2 | CASRPPGGTNTGELFF | TGTGCCAGCAGACCCCCAGGCGGGACGAACACCGGGGAGCTGTTTTTT
. | TRBJ2-7 | 14 | . | TRBV9 | CASSLGGPTYEQYF | TGTGCCAGCAGCCTCGGGGGACCAACCTACGAGCAGTACTTC
. | TRBJ2-5 | 15 | few | TRBV24-1 | CATSDFTGRGETQYF | TGTGCCACCAGTGATTTTACAGGGAGAGGGGAGACCCAGTACTTC
TRBD2 | TRBJ2-4 | 15 | . | TRBV7-9 | CASSPLLAGGNIQYF | TGTGCCAGCAGCCCTTTACTAGCGGGAGGCAACATTCAGTACTTC
. | TRBJ1-2 | 12 | . | TRBV24-1 | CATGDGALGYTF | TGTGCCACCGGCGATGGGGCTCTTGGCTACACCTTC
. | TRBJ1-5 | 12 | . | TRBV12-5 | CASAYSNQPQHF | TGTGCTAGTGCCTATAGCAATCAGCCCCAGCATTTT
. | TRBJ1-6 | 14 | . | TRBV6-5 | CASRGTDYNSPLHF | TGTGCCAGCCGAGGGACGGACTACAATTCACCCCTCCACTTT
TRBD1 | TRBJ1-2 | 15 | few | TRBV6-5 | CASSTQGEAIHGYTF | TGTGCCAGCAGCACACAGGGGGAGGCAATTCATGGCTACACCTTC
. | TRBJ1-5 | 12 | . | TRBV12-3/TRBV12-4 | CASTSRNQPQHF | TGTGCCAGCACCTCCAGAAATCAGCCCCAGCATTTT
. | TRBJ1-5 | 17 | once | TRBV2 | CASSEGGDRIGNQPQHF | TGTGCCAGCAGTGAAGGGGGAGACAGGATTGGCAATCAGCCCCAGCATTTT
. | TRBJ2-1 | 17 | . | TRBV27 | CASSLFRLPSSYNEQFF | TGTGCCAGCAGTTTATTCCGTCTCCCGAGCTCCTACAATGAGCAGTTCTTC
. | TRBJ2-1 | 17 | . | TRBV7-2 | CASSLAGTTPAYNEQFF | TGTGCCAGCAGCTTAGCGGGGACCACCCCCGCCTACAATGAGCAGTTCTTC
. | TRBJ1-2 | 11 | . | TRBV30 | CAWSLVYGYTF | TGTGCCTGGAGTTTGGTCTATGGCTACACCTTC
TRBD1 | TRBJ1-2 | 15 | . | TRBV3-1/TRBV3-2 | CASSQGWGQNYGYTF | TGTGCCAGCAGCCAGGGATGGGGACAGAACTATGGCTACACCTTC